A single sample is the source of the 23 T cell receptor beta chains below, sequenced in a study of blood T cell repertoires in COVID-19. The method was immunoSEQ multiplex PCR; TCRdb's version includes in-frame clones alone and lacks a portion of them. Of 300,000 to 400,000 clones in the sample, roughly 90% are singletons; the top ten hold about 7.3%. Sequences were obtained from peripheral blood. The receptors shown here come from a woman in her sixties or seventies with COVID-19, enrolled during active disease.

J is TRBJ2-7 and V is TRBV23-1; 7 bases align to TRBD1. TRBV23-1 is identified as an open reading frame with a role that is uncertain. The CDR3 covers 16 residues. V gave up 2 bases and J gave up 3 bases; unmatched junction bases: 10. The chain's CDR3 is CASSQLITGALYEQYF. The CDR3 DNA sequence: TGCGCCAGCAGTCAACTCATAACAGGGGCCCTCTACGAGCAGTACTTC.

The chain is built from TRBV3-1 (or the pseudogene TRBV3-2) and TRBJ1-2; TRBD1 aligns across 8 bases. Looked up from germline, CDR1 is LGHDT and CDR2 is YNNKEL (reference sequence). The CDR3 has 17 residues. V lost 0 bases and J lost 4; bases outside the gene matches: 10. The chain's CDR3 is CASSQDGEDRVIYGYTF. Here the CDR3 DNA reads TGTGCCAGCAGCCAAGATGGGGAGGACAGGGTTATCTATGGCTACACCTTC.

In its sample, this clone was seen once. The V and J genes are TRBV7-3 and TRBJ2-3; 8 positions match TRBD2. The CDR3 loop spans 15 amino acids. Losses at the gene ends were 5 bases for V and 5 bases for J; bases not matched to a gene: 9. Looked up from germline, CDR1 is SGHTA and CDR2 is FQGTGA. CDR3 protein: CASSRVRGGEDTQYF. CDR3 DNA: TGTGCCAGCAGCCGCGTCCGGGGGGGCGAAGATACGCAGTATTTT.

The rearrangement uses TRBV6-4 and TRBJ2-3, with D perhaps matching TRBD2 (5 bases). Trimming stripped 0 bases from V and 3 bases from J, with 13 bases between. Per the germline V gene, CDR1 is MRHNA and CDR2 is SNTAGT. This CDR3 has 16 residues. The CDR3 is CASSDSRGLGTDTQYF. The CDR3 bases are TGTGCCAGCAGTGACTCGCGAGGGCTCGGGACAGATACGCAGTATTTT.

This clone was observed once. The chain carries TRBV11-2 and TRBJ2-7, with TRBD1 as a possible D gene (7 bases). V lost 6 bases, J lost 1 base, and 16 bases lay in between. CDR1 SGHAT and CDR2 FQNNGV come from the germline V gene. The CDR3 contains 15 residues. The chain's CDR3 is CASRSPGGLSYEQYF. The CDR3 nucleotides are TGTGCCAGCAGATCCCCAGGGGGGCTGTCCTACGAGCAGTACTTC.

The rearrangement links TRBV6-5 to TRBJ2-7; 7 positions match TRBD2. Per germline, CDR1 MNHEY and CDR2 SVGAGI. With 7 bases clipped from V and 4 bases from J, the junction kept 13 bases outside the gene matches. This CDR3 spans 15 amino acids. In nucleotides, the CDR3 is TGTGCCAGCATGCAAGGGAGGGGTCTAGGGTACGAGCAGTACTTC. Translated, it gives CASMQGRGLGYEQYF.

The chain uses TRBV5-1 and TRBJ2-5; D is ambiguous. Trimming removed 1 base from V and 1 base from J, with 5 bases in between. The germline CDR1 and CDR2 sequences are SGHRS and YFSETQ. This CDR3 has 13 residues. CDR3 bases: TGCGCCAGCAGCTTGACTGTCCAAGAGACCCAGTACTTC. It translates to CASSLTVQETQYF.

The rearrangement uses TRBV9 and TRBJ2-5, with 7 bases identical to TRBD1. The CDR3 has 15 residues. Trimming at V came to 4 bases and at J to 5 bases, leaving 11 bases not matched to a gene. From germline, CDR1 is SGDLS and CDR2 YYNGEE. CDR3 sequence reads: CASSPRTGVGETQYF. The CDR3 coding sequence is TGTGCCAGCAGCCCTCGTACAGGGGTGGGGGAGACCCAGTACTTC.

The chain couples TRBV2 to TRBJ1-4; the match to TRBD1 covers 8 bases. The J segment lost 2 bases and the V segment lost 6 bases, leaving 5 bases of the junction unmatched. The CDR3 loop spans 15 amino acids. Germline assignment: CDR1 SNHLY and CDR2 FYNNEI. The CDR3: CASRAGGRTNEKLFF. CDR3 DNA: TGTGCCAGCAGAGCAGGGGGCCGGACTAATGAAAAACTGTTTTTT.

CDR3 DNA: TGTGCCAGCAGTACACAGGGAGACACCATATATTTT. The encoded protein is CASSTQGDTIYF. The chain carries TRBV28 and TRBJ1-3; possible D gene TRBD1, 6 bases. In germline, CDR1 is MDHEN, CDR2 SYDVKM. Deletions cut 5 bases from V and 8 bases from J, with 10 bases between. The CDR3 has 12 residues.

V usage is TRBV5-4 and J usage is TRBJ1-1; TRBD1 matches 10 bases. With V trimmed by 5 bases and J by 6 bases, 4 bases remained unmatched. Per germline, CDR1 SGHNT and CDR2 YYREEE (reference sequence). The CDR3 sequence is 13 residues long. CDR3 in amino acids: CASSRDRGSEAFF. In DNA form, the CDR3 reads TGTGCCAGCAGTCGGGACAGGGGTTCTGAAGCTTTCTTT.

This chain links TRBV9 with TRBJ1-6; 9 bases map to TRBD1. Trimming at V came to 4 bases and at J to 7 bases, leaving 6 bases not matched to a gene. The CDR3 runs 15 residues. CDR1 and CDR2 from the germline V gene are SGDLS and YYNGEE. The CDR3 region is CASSTGTGLNSPLHF. The DNA of the CDR3 is TGTGCCAGCAGCACTGGGACAGGGTTGAATTCACCCCTCCACTTT. Combining the CDR3 with reference TRBV9 and TRBJ1-6 gives the whole variable domain DSGVTQTPKHLITATGQRVTLRCSPRSGDLSVYWYQQSLDQGLQFLIQYYNGEERAKGNILERFSAQQFPDLHSELNLSSLELGDSALYFCASSTGTGLNSPLHFGNGTRLTVT.

The chain combines TRBV19 with TRBJ2-3; TRBD1 might be the D (6 bases). CDR1 and CDR2 (germline): LNHDA, SQIVND (reference sequence). The length of the CDR3 is 14 residues. The V end lost 8 bases, the J end lost 4 bases, and 16 bases lay between the germline ends. CDR3 in DNA: TGTGCCAGTCAACAGGGAGTTGTAGCAGATACGCAGTATTTT. It translates to CASQQGVVADTQYF.

This rearrangement joins TRBV23-1 to TRBJ1-5, with TRBD1 matching 9 bases. TRBV23-1 is an ORF, with its function uncertain. The CDR3 runs 14 residues. V lost 8 bases, J lost 5 bases, and 7 bases stayed unmatched. The CDR3 DNA is TGCGCCAGCTTACCGGGACAGGGTGATCAGCCCCAGCATTTT. Encoded protein: CASLPGQGDQPQHF.

The V gene is TRBV9, the J gene TRBJ1-2; 8 nucleotides agree with TRBD1. In germline, CDR1 is SGDLS, CDR2 YYNGEE. The CDR3 runs to 15 residues. V was clipped by 0 bases and J by 0 bases; unmatched bases: 1. The CDR3 nucleotides are TGTGCCAGCAGCGTAGGGGACAGGACTAACTATGGCTACACCTTC. This codes for CASSVGDRTNYGYTF.

The chain employs TRBV2 and TRBJ2-3; TRBD2 might be the D (7 bases). The CDR3 has 14 residues. Trimming pared 8 bases from V and 5 bases from J, leaving 17 bases between. CDR1 and CDR2 (germline): SNHLY, FYNNEI. In nucleotides, the CDR3 is TGTGCCAGCGCCCTACGGGGGGCGGAAGATACGCAGTATTTT. Translation: CASALRGAEDTQYF.

The chain employs TRBV5-1 and TRBJ2-2; a possible D gene is TRBD2 (5 bases). V was clipped by 6 bases and J by 3 bases, with 12 bases between them. The CDR3 extends over 14 amino acids. CDR1 is SGHRS and CDR2 is YFSETQ in the germline V gene. The CDR3 nucleotides read TGCGCCAGCAAATGGGCCGGGGACACCGGGGAGCTGTTTTTT. Its protein product is CASKWAGDTGELFF. Complete variable domain (other parts from reference TRBV5-1 and TRBJ2-2): KAGVTQTPRYLIKTRGQQVTLSCSPISGHRSVSWYQQTPGQGLQFLFEYFSETQRNKGNFPGRFSGRQFSNSRSEMNVSTLELGDSALYLCASKWAGDTGELFFGEGSRLTVL.

Only one count was recorded for this clone. This chain connects TRBV19 to TRBJ1-2; 11 bases match TRBD1. The V segment lost 5 bases and the J segment 1 base; nucleotides outside the gene matches: 9. Germline lookup yields CDR1 LNHDA and CDR2 SQIVND (reference sequence). The CDR3 spans 17 residues. The CDR3 loop is CASSSLLGTGGNYGYTF. The CDR3 DNA follows: TGTGCCAGTAGTTCGCTACTCGGGACAGGGGGTAACTATGGCTACACCTTC. The full variable domain, rest sourced from reference TRBV19 and TRBJ1-2, is DGGITQSPKYLFRKEGQNVTLSCEQNLNHDAMYWYRQDPGQGLRLIYYSQIVNDFQKGDIAEGYSVSREKKESFPLTVTSAQKNPTAFYLCASSSLLGTGGNYGYTFGSGTRLTVV.

The chain uses TRBV24-1 and TRBJ2-7, with 8 bases matching TRBD2. Germline V gene data show CDR1 as KGHDR and CDR2 as SFDVKD. V lost 6 bases, J lost 0 bases, and 6 bases stayed unmatched. The CDR3 runs 15 residues. CDR3 region: CATSTTGGSSYEQYF. In DNA form, the CDR3 reads TGTGCCACCAGTACGACGGGGGGGAGCTCCTACGAGCAGTACTTC.

The gene calls are TRBV25-1 and TRBJ1-1, with a possible D match to TRBD1 (5 bases). The CDR3 is 13 residues long. Looked up from germline, CDR1 is MGHDK and CDR2 is SYGVNS. The V gene lost 3 bases and the J gene lost 5 bases, with 10 bases spanning the gap. DNA of the CDR3: TGTGCCAGCAGTGACCAGGGTTGGACTGAAGCTTTCTTT. It specifies CASSDQGWTEAFF. Looking up the rest from reference TRBV25-1 and TRBJ1-1 gives the full variable domain: EADIYQTPRYLVIGTGKKITLECSQTMGHDKMYWYQQDPGMELHLIHYSYGVNSTEKGDLSSESTVSRIRTEHFPLTLESARPSHTSQYLCASSDQGWTEAFFGQGTRLTVV.

Worth noting for this clone: This same CDR3 is encoded by further DNA sequences in the sample. The V and J genes are TRBV2 and TRBJ2-2, with TRBD1 as a possible D gene (6 bases). The V gene's germline CDR1 is SNHLY and CDR2 FYNNEI. The CDR3 covers 15 residues. V lost 2 bases and J lost 0, with 7 bases in between. CDR3 nucleotide sequence: TGTGCCAGCAGTGAAAGACAGGCGAACACCGGGGAGCTGTTTTTT. Translation gives CASSERQANTGELFF.

The chain recombines TRBV2 with TRBJ1-2; maybe TRBD1 (6 bases). CDR3 length: 15 amino acids. The V and J ends lost 6 bases and 6 bases respectively, with 20 bases between them. Per germline, CDR1 SNHLY and CDR2 FYNNEI. CDR3 sequence: CASSQGGGQRNGYTF. The CDR3 bases are TGTGCCAGCAGCCAAGGTGGGGGCCAGAGGAATGGCTACACCTTC.

V is TRBV28 and J is TRBJ1-5; the D is unclear. The V end was cut by 6 bases, the J end by 0 bases, with 9 bases between. The length of the CDR3 is 14 residues. The germline CDR1 and CDR2 sequences are MDHEN and SYDVKM. The DNA of the CDR3 is TGTGCCAGCAGAAATATAGATAGCAATCAGCCCCAGCATTTT. Translated, it gives CASRNIDSNQPQHF. Full variable domain (outside the CDR3, taken from reference TRBV28 and TRBJ1-5): DVKVTQSSRYLVKRTGEKVFLECVQDMDHENMFWYRQDPGLGLRLIYFSYDVKMKEKGDIPEGYSVSREKKERFSLILESASTNQTSMYLCASRNIDSNQPQHFGDGTRLSIL.